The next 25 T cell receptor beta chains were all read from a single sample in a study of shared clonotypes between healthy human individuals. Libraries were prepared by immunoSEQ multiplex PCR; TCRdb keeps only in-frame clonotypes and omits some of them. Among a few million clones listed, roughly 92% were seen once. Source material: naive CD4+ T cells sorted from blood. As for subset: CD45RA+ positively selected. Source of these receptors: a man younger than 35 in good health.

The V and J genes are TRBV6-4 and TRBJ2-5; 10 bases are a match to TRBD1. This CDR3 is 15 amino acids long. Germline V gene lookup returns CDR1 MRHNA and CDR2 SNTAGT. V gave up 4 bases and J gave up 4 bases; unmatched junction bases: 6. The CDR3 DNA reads TGTGCCAGCAGTGCGACAGGGGGCTTGGGAGAGACCCAGTACTTC. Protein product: CASSATGGLGETQYF.

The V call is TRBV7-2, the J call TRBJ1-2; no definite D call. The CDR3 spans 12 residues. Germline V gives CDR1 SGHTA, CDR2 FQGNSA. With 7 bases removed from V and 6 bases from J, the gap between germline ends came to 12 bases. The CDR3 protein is CASTPRSDGYTF. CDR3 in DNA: TGTGCCAGCACCCCGAGGTCCGATGGCTACACCTTC.

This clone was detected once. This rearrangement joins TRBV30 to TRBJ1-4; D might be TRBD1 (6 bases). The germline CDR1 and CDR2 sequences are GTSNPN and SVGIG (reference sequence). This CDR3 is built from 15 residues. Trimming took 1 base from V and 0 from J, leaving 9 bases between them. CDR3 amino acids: CAWSDTGSTNEKLFF. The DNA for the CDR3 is TGTGCCTGGAGTGATACAGGGTCAACTAATGAAAAACTGTTTTTT.

CDR3 nucleotides: TGTGCCACCACCCTCAACACAGATACGCAGTATTTT. Translated: CATTLNTDTQYF. The chain carries TRBV2 and TRBJ2-3; D gene ambiguous. Per germline, CDR1 SNHLY and CDR2 FYNNEI. The CDR3 contains 12 residues. Trimming cost V 10 bases and J 2 bases, with 10 bases left between them.

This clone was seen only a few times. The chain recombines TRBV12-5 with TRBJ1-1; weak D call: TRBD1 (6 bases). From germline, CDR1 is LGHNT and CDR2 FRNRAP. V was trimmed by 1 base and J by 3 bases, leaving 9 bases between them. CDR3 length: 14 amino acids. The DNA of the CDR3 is TGTGCTAGTGGTTTGGGGACAGAGTACACTGAAGCTTTCTTT. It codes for CASGLGTEYTEAFF.

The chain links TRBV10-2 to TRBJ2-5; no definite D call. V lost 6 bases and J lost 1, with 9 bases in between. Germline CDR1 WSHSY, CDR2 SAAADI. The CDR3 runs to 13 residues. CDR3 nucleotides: TGCGCCAGCAGCCCCGGGTCCCAAGAGACCCAGTACTTC. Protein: CASSPGSQETQYF.

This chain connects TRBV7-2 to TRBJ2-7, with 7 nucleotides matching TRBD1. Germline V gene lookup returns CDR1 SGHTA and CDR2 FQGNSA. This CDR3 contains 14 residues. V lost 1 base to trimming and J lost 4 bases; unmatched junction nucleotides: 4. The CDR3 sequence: CASSLVGRGYEQYF. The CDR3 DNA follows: TGTGCCAGCAGCTTAGTCGGCAGGGGGTACGAGCAGTACTTC. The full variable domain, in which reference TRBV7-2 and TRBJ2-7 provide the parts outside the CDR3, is GAGVSQSPSNKVTEKGKDVELRCDPISGHTALYWYRQSLGQGLEFLIYFQGNSAPDKSGLPSDRFSAERTGGSVSTLTIQRTQQEDSAVYLCASSLVGRGYEQYFGPGTRLTVT.

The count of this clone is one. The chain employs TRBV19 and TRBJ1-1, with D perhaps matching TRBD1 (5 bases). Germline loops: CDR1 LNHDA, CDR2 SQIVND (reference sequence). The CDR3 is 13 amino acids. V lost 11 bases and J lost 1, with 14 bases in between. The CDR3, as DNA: TGTGCCTCCTCGGGGGGATGGAACACTGAAGCTTTCTTT. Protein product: CASSGGWNTEAFF.

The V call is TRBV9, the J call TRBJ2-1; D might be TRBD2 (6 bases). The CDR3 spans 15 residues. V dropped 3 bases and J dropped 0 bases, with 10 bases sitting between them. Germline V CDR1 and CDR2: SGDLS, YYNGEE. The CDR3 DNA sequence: TGTGCCAGCAGCGATAGCGGAAGCTCCTACAATGAGCAGTTCTTC. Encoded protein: CASSDSGSSYNEQFF.

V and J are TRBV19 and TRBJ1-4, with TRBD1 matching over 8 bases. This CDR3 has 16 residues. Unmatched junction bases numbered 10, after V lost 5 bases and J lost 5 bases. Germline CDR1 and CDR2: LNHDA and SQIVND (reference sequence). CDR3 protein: CASSYRTGTKNEKLFF. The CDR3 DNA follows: TGTGCCAGTAGTTACCGGACAGGGACCAAGAATGAAAAACTGTTTTTT.

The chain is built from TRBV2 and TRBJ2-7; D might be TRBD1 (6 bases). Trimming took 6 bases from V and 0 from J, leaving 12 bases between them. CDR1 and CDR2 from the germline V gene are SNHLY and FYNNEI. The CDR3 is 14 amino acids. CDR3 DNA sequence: TGTGCCAGCAGCCGGGACACAGTCTCCTACGAGCAGTACTTC. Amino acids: CASSRDTVSYEQYF.

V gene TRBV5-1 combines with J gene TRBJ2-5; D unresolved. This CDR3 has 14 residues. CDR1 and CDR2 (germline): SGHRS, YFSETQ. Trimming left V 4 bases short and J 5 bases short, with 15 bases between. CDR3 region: CASSIGRPGETQYF. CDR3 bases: TGCGCCAGCAGCATTGGACGGCCCGGGGAGACCCAGTACTTC.

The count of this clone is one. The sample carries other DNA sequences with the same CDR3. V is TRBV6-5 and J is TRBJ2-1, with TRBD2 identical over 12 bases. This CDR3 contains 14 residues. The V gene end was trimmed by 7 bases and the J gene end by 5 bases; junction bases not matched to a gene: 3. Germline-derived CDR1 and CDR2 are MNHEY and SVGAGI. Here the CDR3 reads CASNRLAGDNEQFF. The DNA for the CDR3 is TGTGCCAGCAACAGACTAGCGGGGGACAATGAGCAGTTCTTC.

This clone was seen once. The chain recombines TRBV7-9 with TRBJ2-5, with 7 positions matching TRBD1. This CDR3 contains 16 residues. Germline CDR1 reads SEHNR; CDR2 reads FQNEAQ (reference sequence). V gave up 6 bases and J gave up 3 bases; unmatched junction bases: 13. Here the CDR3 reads CASRPLYRGKEETQYF. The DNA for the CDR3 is TGTGCCAGCAGACCCCTGTACAGGGGAAAAGAAGAGACCCAGTACTTC.

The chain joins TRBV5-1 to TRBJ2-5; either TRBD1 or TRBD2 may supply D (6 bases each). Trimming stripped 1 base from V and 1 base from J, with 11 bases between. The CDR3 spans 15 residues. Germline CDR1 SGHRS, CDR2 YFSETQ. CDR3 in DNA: TGCGCCAGCAGCTTGAGGGGGGCCATCCAAGAGACCCAGTACTTC. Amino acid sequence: CASSLRGAIQETQYF.

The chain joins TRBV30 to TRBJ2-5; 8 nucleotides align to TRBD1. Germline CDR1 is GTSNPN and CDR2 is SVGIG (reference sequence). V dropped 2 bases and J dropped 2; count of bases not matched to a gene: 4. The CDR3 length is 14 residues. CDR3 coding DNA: TGTGCCTGGAGTAAGCGGACAGGGCAAGAGACCCAGTACTTC. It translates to CAWSKRTGQETQYF. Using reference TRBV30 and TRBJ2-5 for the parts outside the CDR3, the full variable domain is SQTIHQWPATLVQPVGSPLSLECTVEGTSNPNLYWYRQAAGRGLQLLFYSVGIGQISSEVPQNLSASRPQDRQFILSSKKLLLSDSGFYLCAWSKRTGQETQYFGPGTRLLVL.

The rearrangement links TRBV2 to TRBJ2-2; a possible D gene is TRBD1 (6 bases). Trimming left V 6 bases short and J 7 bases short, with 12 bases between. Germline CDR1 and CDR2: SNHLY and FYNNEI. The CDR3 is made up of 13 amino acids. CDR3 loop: CASRAQGNGELFF. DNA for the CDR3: TGTGCCAGCAGAGCACAGGGTAACGGGGAGCTGTTTTTT.

Written as DNA, the CDR3 is TGTGCCAGCAGTGGTAAGGACAGGGGGCAGGAGCCCCAGCATTTT. It codes for CASSGKDRGQEPQHF. The chain recombines TRBV2 with TRBJ1-5, with TRBD1 identical over 11 bases. The V gene end was trimmed by 4 bases and the J gene end by 8 bases; junction bases not matched to a gene: 7. CDR1 and CDR2 (germline): SNHLY, FYNNEI. The CDR3 covers 15 residues.

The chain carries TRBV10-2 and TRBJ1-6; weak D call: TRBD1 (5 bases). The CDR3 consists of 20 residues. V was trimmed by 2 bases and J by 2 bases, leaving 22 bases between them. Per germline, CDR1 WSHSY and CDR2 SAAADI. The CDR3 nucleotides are TGCGCCAGCAGTGAGGGGACCCTCCTCGCCCCGCCGACCTATAATTCACCCCTCCACTTT. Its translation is CASSEGTLLAPPTYNSPLHF.

The CDR3 sequence: CATEGRNQPQHF. The CDR3 bases are TGTGCCACCGAAGGTCGCAATCAGCCCCAGCATTTT. The chain links TRBV28 to TRBJ1-5; D is uncertain. Trimming removed 10 bases at V and 2 bases at J, with 9 bases between. CDR3 size: 12 residues. Germline loops: CDR1 MDHEN, CDR2 SYDVKM.

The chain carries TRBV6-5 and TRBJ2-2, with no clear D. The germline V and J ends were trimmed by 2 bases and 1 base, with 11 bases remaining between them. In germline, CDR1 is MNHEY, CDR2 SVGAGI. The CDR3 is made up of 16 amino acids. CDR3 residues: CASSYEAGKNTGELFF. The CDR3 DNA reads TGTGCCAGCAGTTACGAGGCAGGCAAGAACACCGGGGAGCTGTTTTTT.

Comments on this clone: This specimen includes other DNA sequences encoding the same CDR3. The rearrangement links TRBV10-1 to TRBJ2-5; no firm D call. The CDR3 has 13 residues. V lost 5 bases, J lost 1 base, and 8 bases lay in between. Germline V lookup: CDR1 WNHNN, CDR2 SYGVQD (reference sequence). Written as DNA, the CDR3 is TGCGCCAGCAGTTCAGGTGGCCAAGAGACCCAGTACTTC. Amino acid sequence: CASSSGGQETQYF.

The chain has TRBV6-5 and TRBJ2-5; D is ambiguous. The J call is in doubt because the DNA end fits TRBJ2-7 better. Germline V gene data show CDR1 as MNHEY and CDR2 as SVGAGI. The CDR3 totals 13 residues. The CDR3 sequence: CASTEPLGREQYF. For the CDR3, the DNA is TGTGCCAGCACCGAACCCCTCGGGCGCGAGCAGTACTTC.

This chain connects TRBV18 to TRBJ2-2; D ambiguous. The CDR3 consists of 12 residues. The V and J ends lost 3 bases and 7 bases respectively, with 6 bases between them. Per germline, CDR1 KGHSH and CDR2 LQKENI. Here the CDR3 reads CASSPGGGELFF. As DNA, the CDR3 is TGTGCCAGCTCACCTGGCGGCGGGGAGCTGTTTTTT. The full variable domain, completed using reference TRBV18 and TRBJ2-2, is NAGVMQNPRHLVRRRGQEARLRCSPMKGHSHVYWYRQLPEEGLKFMVYLQKENIIDESGMPKERFSAEFPKEGPSILRIQQVVRGDSAAYFCASSPGGGELFFGEGSRLTVL.

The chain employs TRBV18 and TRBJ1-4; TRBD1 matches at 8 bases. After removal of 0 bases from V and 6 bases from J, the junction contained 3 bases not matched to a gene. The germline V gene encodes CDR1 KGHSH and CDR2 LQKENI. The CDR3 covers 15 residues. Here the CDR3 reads CASSPPRGPDEKLFF. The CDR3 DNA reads TGTGCCAGCTCACCACCCAGGGGGCCCGATGAAAAACTGTTTTTT. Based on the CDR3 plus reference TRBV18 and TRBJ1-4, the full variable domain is NAGVMQNPRHLVRRRGQEARLRCSPMKGHSHVYWYRQLPEEGLKFMVYLQKENIIDESGMPKERFSAEFPKEGPSILRIQQVVRGDSAAYFCASSPPRGPDEKLFFGSGTQLSVL.